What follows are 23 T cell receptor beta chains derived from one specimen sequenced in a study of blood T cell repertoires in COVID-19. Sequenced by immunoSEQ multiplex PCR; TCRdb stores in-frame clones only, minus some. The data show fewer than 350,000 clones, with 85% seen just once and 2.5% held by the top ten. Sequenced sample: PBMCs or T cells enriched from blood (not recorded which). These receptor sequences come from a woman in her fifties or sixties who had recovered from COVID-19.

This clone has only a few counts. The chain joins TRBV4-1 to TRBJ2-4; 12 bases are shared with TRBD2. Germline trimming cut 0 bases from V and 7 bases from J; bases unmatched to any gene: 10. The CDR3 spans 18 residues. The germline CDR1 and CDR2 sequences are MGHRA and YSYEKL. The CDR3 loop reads CASSQDGASGGAGNIQYF. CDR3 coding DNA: TGCGCCAGCAGCCAAGATGGGGCTAGCGGGGGGGCCGGGAACATTCAGTACTTC.

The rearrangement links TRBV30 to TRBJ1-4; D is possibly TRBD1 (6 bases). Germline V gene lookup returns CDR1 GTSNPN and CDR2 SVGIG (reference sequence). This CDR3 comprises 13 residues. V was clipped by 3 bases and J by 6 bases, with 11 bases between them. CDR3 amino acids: CAWSRGRDEKLFF. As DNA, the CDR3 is TGTGCCTGGAGCAGGGGACGAGATGAAAAACTGTTTTTT.

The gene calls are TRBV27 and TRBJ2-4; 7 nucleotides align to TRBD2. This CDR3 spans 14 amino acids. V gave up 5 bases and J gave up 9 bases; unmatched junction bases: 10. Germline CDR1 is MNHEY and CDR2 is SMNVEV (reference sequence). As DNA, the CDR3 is TGTGCCAGCAGTGCACACGGGGGGTCGGGCATTCAGTACTTC. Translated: CASSAHGGSGIQYF.

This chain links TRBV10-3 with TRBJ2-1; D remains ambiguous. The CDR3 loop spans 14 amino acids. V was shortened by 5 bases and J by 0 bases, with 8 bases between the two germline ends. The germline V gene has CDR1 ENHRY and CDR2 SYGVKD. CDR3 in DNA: TGTGCCATCAGTCCGGGTACCTCCTACAATGAGCAGTTCTTC. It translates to CAISPGTSYNEQFF.

In DNA form, the CDR3 reads TGCGCCAGCAGCTTACGAGCATGGAACACTGAAGCTTTCTTT. Translated, it gives CASSLRAWNTEAFF. This chain connects TRBV5-1 to TRBJ1-1; D unclear. Germline CDR1 and CDR2: SGHRS and YFSETQ. V lost 2 bases and J 1 base, leaving 9 bases between the germline ends. There are 14 residues in the CDR3. Full variable domain (remainder filled in from reference TRBV5-1 and TRBJ1-1): KAGVTQTPRYLIKTRGQQVTLSCSPISGHRSVSWYQQTPGQGLQFLFEYFSETQRNKGNFPGRFSGRQFSNSRSEMNVSTLELGDSALYLCASSLRAWNTEAFFGQGTRLTVV.

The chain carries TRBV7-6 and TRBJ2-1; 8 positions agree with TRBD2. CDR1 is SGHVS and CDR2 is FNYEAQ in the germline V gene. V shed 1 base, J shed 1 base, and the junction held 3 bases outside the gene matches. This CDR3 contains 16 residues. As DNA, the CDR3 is TGTGCCAGCAGCTTAGGAGCTAGCGGGTCCTACAATGAGCAGTTCTTC. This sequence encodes CASSLGASGSYNEQFF.

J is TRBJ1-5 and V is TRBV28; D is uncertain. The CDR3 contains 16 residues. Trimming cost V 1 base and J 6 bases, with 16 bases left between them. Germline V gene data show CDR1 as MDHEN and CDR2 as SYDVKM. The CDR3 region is CASSLSAGLLAQPQHF. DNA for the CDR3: TGTGCCAGCAGTTTATCAGCGGGTCTTCTGGCTCAGCCCCAGCATTTT.

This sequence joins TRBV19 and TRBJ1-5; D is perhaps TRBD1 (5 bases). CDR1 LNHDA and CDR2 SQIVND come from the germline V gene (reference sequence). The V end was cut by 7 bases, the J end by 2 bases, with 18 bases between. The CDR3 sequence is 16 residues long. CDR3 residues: CASNTRGDLGNQPQHF. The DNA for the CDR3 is TGTGCCAGTAACACCCGGGGGGATTTGGGCAATCAGCCCCAGCATTTT.

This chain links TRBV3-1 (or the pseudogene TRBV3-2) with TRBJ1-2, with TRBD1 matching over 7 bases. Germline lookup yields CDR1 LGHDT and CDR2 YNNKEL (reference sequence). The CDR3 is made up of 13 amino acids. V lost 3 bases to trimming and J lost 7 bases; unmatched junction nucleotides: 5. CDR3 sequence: CASSQTGMGGYTF. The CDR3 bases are TGTGCCAGCAGCCAGACAGGGATGGGTGGCTACACCTTC.

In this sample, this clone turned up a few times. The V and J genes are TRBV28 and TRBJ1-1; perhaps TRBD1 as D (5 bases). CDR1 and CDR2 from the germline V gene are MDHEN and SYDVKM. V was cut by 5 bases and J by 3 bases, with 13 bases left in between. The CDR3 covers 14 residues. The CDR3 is CASSRPGTYTEAFF. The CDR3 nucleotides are TGTGCCAGCAGTCGACCGGGGACTTACACTGAAGCTTTCTTT.

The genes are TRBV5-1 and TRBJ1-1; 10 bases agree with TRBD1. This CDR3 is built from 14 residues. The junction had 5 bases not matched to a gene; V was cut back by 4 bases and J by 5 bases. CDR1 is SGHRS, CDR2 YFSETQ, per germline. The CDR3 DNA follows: TGCGCCAGCAGCCCCGGGACAGGGGTGACTGAAGCTTTCTTT. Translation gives CASSPGTGVTEAFF.

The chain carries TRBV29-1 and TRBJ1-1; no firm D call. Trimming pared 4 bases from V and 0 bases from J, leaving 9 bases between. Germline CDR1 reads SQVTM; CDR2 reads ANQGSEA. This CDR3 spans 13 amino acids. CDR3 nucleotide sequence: TGCAGCGTTGCTTCTCGGGTGAACACTGAAGCTTTCTTT. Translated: CSVASRVNTEAFF.

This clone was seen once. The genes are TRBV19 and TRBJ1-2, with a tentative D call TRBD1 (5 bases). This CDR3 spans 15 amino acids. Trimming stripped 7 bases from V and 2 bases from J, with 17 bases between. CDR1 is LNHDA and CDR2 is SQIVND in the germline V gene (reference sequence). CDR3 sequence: CASKERAGRNYGYTF. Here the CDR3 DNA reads TGTGCCAGTAAGGAAAGAGCGGGACGCAACTATGGCTACACCTTC.

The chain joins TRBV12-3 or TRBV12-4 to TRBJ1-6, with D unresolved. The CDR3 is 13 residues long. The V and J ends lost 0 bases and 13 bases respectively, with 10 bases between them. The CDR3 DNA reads TGTGCCAGCAGTTTAGCGCTAGTGGCGCCCCTCCACTTT. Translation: CASSLALVAPLHF.

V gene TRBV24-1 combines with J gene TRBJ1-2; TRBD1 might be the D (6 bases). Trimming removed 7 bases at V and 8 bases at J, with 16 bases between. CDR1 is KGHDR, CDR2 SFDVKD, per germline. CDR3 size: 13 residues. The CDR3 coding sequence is TGTGCCACCAGCGCACGGGGGGCTCGGGGCTACACCTTC. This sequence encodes CATSARGARGYTF.

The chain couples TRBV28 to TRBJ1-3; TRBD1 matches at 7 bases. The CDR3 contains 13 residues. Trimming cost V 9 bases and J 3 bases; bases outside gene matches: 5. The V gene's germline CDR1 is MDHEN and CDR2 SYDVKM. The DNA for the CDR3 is TGTGCCAGTTCAACAGGGGATGGAAACACCATATATTTT. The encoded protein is CASSTGDGNTIYF.

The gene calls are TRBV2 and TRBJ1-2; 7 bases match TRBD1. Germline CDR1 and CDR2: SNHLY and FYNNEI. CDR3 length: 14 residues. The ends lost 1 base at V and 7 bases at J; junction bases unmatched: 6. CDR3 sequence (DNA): TGTGCCAGCAGTGAAGGGACAGGCAGGGGTGGCTACACCTTC. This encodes CASSEGTGRGGYTF.

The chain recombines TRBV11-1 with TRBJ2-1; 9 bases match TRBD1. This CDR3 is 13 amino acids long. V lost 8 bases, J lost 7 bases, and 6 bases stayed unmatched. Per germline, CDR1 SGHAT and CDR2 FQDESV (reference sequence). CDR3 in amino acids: CASARDRVNEQFF. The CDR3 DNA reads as TGTGCCAGCGCCCGGGACAGGGTGAATGAGCAGTTCTTC. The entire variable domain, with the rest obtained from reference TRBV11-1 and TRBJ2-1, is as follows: EAEVAQSPRYKITEKSQAVAFWCDPISGHATLYWYRQILGQGPELLVQFQDESVVDDSQLPKDRFSAERLKGVDSTLKIQPAELGDSAMYLCASARDRVNEQFFGPGTRLTVL.

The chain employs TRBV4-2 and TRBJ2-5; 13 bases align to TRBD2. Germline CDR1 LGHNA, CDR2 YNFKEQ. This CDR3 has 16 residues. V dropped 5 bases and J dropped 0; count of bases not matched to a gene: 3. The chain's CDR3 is CASSKGTSGNQETQYF. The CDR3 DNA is TGTGCCAGCAGCAAAGGGACTAGCGGGAACCAAGAGACCCAGTACTTC.

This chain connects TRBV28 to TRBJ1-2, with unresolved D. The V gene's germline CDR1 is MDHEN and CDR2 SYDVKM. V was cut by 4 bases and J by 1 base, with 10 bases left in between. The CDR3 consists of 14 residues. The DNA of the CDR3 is TGTGCCAGCAGTTACGGGTATTTTAACTATGGCTACACCTTC. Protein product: CASSYGYFNYGYTF.

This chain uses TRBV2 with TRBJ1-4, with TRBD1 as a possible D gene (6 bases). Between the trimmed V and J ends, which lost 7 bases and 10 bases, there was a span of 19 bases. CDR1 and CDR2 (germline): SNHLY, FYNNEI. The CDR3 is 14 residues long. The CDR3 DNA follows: TGTGCCAGCACCGAAGGAGGGGGGGTGGCAAAACTGTTTTTT. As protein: CASTEGGGVAKLFF.

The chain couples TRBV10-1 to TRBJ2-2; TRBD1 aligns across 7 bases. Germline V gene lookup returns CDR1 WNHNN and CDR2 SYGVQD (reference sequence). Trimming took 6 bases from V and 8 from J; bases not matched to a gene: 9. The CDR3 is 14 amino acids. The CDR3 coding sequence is TGCGCCAGCAGCCCCGACAGGGTAGCAGGGGAGCTGTTTTTT. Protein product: CASSPDRVAGELFF.

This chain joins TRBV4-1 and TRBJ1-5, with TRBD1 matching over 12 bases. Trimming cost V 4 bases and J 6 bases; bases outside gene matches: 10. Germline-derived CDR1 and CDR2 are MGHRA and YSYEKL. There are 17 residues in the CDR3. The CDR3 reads CASSRTPGTGGGQPQHF. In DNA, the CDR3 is TGCGCCAGCAGCCGTACCCCCGGGACAGGGGGCGGTCAGCCCCAGCATTTT.